These T cell receptor beta chains were read from a single sample in a study of molecular identifiers for immune sequencing clone quantification. One entry per CDR3 protein, called by TCRdb with MiXCR from the PCR reads. Among 88,000 or so distinct CDR3 sequences listed, around 20% were seen once. The sequencing sample was made of naive CD8+ T cells from blood, with Jurkat cell RNA spiked in. Receptor source: a human donor in good health. Some libraries in this study had Jurkat cell RNA spiked in. Each CDR3 is given without its conserved first and last residue. D genes are given only for firm matches. Size is stated for part of the rows, as once, few or many counts, or as a class when the clone is expanded.

size	V	J	D	length	CDR3
.	TRBV20-1	TRBJ2-1	TRBD2	13	SARDGASGGHEQF
once	TRBV29-1	TRBJ2-7	.	12	SVGTLTGNYEQY
few	TRBV19	TRBJ2-5	.	12	ASMGTGMVETQY
.	TRBV27	TRBJ2-7	.	11	ASSWRSEYEQY
.	TRBV5-1	TRBJ2-7	TRBD1	14	ASSSLGTGLTYEQY
many	TRBV19	TRBJ2-6	.	12	ASEDGSGANVLT
many	TRBV19	TRBJ2-1	.	14	ASSMNFGTPGDEQF
.	TRBV4-3	TRBJ1-4	TRBD1	16	ASSQERDSPGWGEKLF
many	TRBV19	TRBJ1-1	.	14	ASSIDRGLINTEAF
few	TRBV30	TRBJ2-1	TRBD1	11	AWGTVTNNEQF
many	TRBV23-1	TRBJ2-5	TRBD2	18	ASSQSNTSGRGGTEETQY
.	TRBV23-1	TRBJ1-1	TRBD1	12	ASSPPGQDTEAS
.	TRBV4-1	TRBJ1-1	.	10	ASRDNSFEAF
many	TRBV29-1	TRBJ2-4	.	13	SATGTPNHVGIQY
many	TRBV5-1	TRBJ2-7	TRBD2	14	ASSWTSGTHSYEQY
.	TRBV11-1	TRBJ2-1	.	18	ASSLDMWAGPLTGGNEQF
many	TRBV7-9	TRBJ1-1	.	9	ASSFSGEAF
many	TRBV28	TRBJ2-7	.	12	ASYRRGSPYEQY
many	TRBV3-1	TRBJ2-5	TRBD2	14	ASSQWSGRREETQY
.	TRBV19	TRBJ2-2	.	10	ASSTGRRELF
.	TRBV20-1	TRBJ2-7	TRBD2	14	SASSSGRASSYEQY
many	TRBV14	TRBJ2-1	TRBD1	13	ASSQVTGGYNEQF
few	TRBV4-3	TRBJ2-7	TRBD1	12	ASSQLGQGYEQY
many	TRBV9	TRBJ1-1	.	12	ASSVAGEVAEAF
few	TRBV20-1	TRBJ2-3	TRBD2	15	SARVPAGGILADTQY
few	TRBV28	TRBJ2-5	TRBD2	12	ASSGTGGRETQY
.	TRBV20-1	TRBJ2-1	.	12	SARKASSYNEQF
.	TRBV6-6	TRBJ2-3	TRBD1	13	ASSSRDRATDTQY
many	TRBV12-3/TRBV12-4	TRBJ2-2	.	12	ASTPGAGAGELF
few	TRBV30	TRBJ2-3	TRBD1	12	AMDGQGGTDTQY
many	TRBV20-1	TRBJ2-7	.	11	SAAGTAAYEQY
many	TRBV5-4	TRBJ2-7	.	9	ASSLQGEQY
many	TRBV7-2	TRBJ2-2	TRBD1	14	ASNQGDRENTGELF
few	TRBV4-1	TRBJ1-1	TRBD1	14	ASSQDGPQGGTEAF
many	TRBV4-1	TRBJ1-1	.	13	ASRLLRDFEDEAF
many	TRBV7-9	TRBJ1-1	.	13	ASSSTGGGGTEAF
many	TRBV6-2/TRBV6-3	TRBJ1-1	.	11	ASSYDRPTEAF
many	TRBV28	TRBJ2-3	TRBD2	15	ASSLTLAGGNTDTQY
.	TRBV10-3	TRBJ2-1	.	13	AISESPGSYNEQF
.	TRBV11-2	TRBJ2-1	.	14	ASSLGPSRRYNEQF
.	TRBV10-3	TRBJ1-3	.	9	ATFDINTIY
many	TRBV2	TRBJ2-6	.	14	ASRWGVSSGANVLT
few	TRBV6-2/TRBV6-3	TRBJ1-5	.	12	ASSYTGINQPQH
.	TRBV29-1	TRBJ2-1	TRBD2	14	SVRGQSGRADNEQF
few	TRBV6-5	TRBJ2-1	.	13	ASSYRARSRNEQF
many	TRBV6-2/TRBV6-3	TRBJ2-7	.	12	ASSYAGTSYEQY
.	TRBV28	TRBJ2-7	.	12	ASGYRLDGYEQY
.	TRBV20-1	TRBJ2-7	TRBD2	14	SARGDRTSGFYEQY
many	TRBV4-1	TRBJ2-1	.	11	ASSQSRVDEQF
many	TRBV11-1	TRBJ2-3	.	13	ASSYVQSGADTQY